This paragraph reports one T cell receptor (beta chain). Its antigen is undetermined. Time point denoted: pre-sensitization, week 0. Treatment of the sample: therapeutic diphenylcyclopropenone sensitization with weekly scalp DPC. Phlebotomy was performed prior to application of every patch test. Total RNA was isolated from whole blood that had not been fractionated. The CDR3 runs to 16 residues. V was shortened by 0 bases and J by 0 bases, with 6 bases between the two germline ends. Looked up from germline, CDR1 is SNHLY and CDR2 is FYNNEI. In the authors' methods: Counting gave a median of around 100,000 TCRs per sample, with values ranging from about 23,224 to 700,000. TCRdb independently ran MiXCR on the RACE reads; one entry per CDR3 protein. Clone size and V and J calls follow TCRdb, not the original study. The data show more than 80,000 distinct CDR3 sequences, roughly 10% seen once. The data were taken from a study of human T cells and chemical hapten exposure. General study findings and limits: TCRs at high frequency, those above 1 in 1000, did not change with DPC sensitization.

The rearrangement joins TRBV2 to TRBJ1-6, with no clear D. The sample in question was whole blood, obtained in connection with sensitization to the hapten diphenylcyclopropenone (DPC). This sequence was found in a woman aged 55-70 years with alopecia areata. Some clones in this sample may be carry-over from other donors' samples. CDR3 protein: CASSEAGSSYNSPLHF. The DNA for the CDR3 is TGTGCCAGCAGTGAAGCAGGGAGCTCCTATAATTCACCCCTCCACTTT. The full variable domain, with the rest looked up from reference TRBV2 and TRBJ1-6, is EPEVTQTPSHQVTQMGQEVILRCVPISNHLYFYWYRQILGQKVEFLVSFYNNEISEKSEIFDDQFSVERPDGSNFTLKIRSTKLEDSAMYFCASSEAGSSYNSPLHFGNGTRLTVT.